This T cell receptor (beta chain) was sequenced for a study of T cells in tuberculosis. Broader study findings: Using the GMM-specific repertoire gave about 85% accuracy versus roughly 68% with motifs.

Only in-frame clones appear in the TCRdb table, and some are missing; sequencing was by immunoSEQ multiplex PCR. The sample holds more than 40,000 clones; roughly 94% are singletons and the top ten take around 1.9%. Comment on this clone: Antigen specificity is unknown.

Unmatched junction bases numbered 9, after V lost 6 bases and J lost 8 bases. The CDR3 sequence is 15 residues long. Germline V gene lookup returns CDR1 MNHEY and CDR2 SMNVEV (reference sequence). The sample comprised PBMCs. The gene calls are TRBV27 and TRBJ1-4; 10 nucleotides match TRBD1. The TCR originated in a donor between 5 and 29 years old with latent tuberculosis or without tuberculosis infection. Some clones in this sample may be carry-over from other donors' samples. The CDR3 nucleotides are TGTGCCAGCAGCCGTAGACAGGGGGCAGGGGAAAAACTGTTTTTT. Residues: CASSRRQGAGEKLFF.